This T cell receptor (beta chain) appears in the sequencing data of a study of blood T cell repertoires in COVID-19. Study at large: Researchers got acute and convalescent COVID-19 samples from the United States, Italy and Spain.

The V end was cut by 3 bases, the J end by 3 bases, with 14 bases between. There are 15 residues in the CDR3. CDR1 and CDR2 from the germline V gene are LGHNA and YSLEER. This table comes from immunoSEQ multiplex PCR, and its TCRdb copy is limited to in-frame clones, with some not included. Of roughly 220,000 clones in the sample, 90% were seen once. Participants came from 20 to 25 US areas, aged about 18 to 95 years. All exposed participants met a person with COVID-19 within 2 weeks before entering the study. Sequences were obtained from PBMCs or T cells enriched from blood (not recorded which). The TCR originated in a man aged 30 to 45 who had been exposed to COVID-19. The rearrangement uses TRBV4-3 and TRBJ1-2; no definite D call. The CDR3 DNA reads TGCGCCAGCAGCCATATACCTGAGTCCCACTATGGCTACACCTTC. It is translated as CASSHIPESHYGYTF.